This T cell receptor beta chain was found in a study of T-cell memory formation after mild COVID-19. Of note for this clonotype: One base away lies a much larger clone, so this may be a sequencing read error.

The CDR3 spans 13 residues. V shed 3 bases and J shed 1 base, with 5 bases lying between them. Germline-derived CDR1 and CDR2 are SEHNR and FQNEAQ (reference sequence). TCRdb redid the calling of the 5' RACE reads with MiXCR, one entry per CDR3 protein. Found here are about 430,000 distinct CDR3 sequences, about 20% of them singletons; the top ten hold about a fifth. The sequence derives from a man aged 18 to 30 who had mild COVID-19 (a few samples of this study predate the infection). Cell type and time point are not known. The sequencing sample was made of PBMCs or a T cell subset sorted from them (not recorded which). The V gene is TRBV7-9, the J gene TRBJ2-3; no firm D call. The CDR3 coding sequence is TGTGCCAGCAGCTTTTTTGGCACAGATACGCAGTATTTT. It encodes CASSFFGTDTQYF.